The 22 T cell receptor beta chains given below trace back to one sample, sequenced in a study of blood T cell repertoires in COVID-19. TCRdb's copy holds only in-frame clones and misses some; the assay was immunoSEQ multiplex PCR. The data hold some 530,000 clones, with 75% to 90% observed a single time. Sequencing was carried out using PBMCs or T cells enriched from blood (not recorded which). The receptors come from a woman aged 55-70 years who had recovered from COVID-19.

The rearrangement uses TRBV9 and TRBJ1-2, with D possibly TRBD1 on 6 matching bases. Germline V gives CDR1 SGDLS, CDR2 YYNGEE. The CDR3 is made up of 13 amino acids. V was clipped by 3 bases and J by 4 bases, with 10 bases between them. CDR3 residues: CASSGGQTYGYTF. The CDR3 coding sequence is TGTGCCAGCAGCGGTGGACAGACCTATGGCTACACCTTC.

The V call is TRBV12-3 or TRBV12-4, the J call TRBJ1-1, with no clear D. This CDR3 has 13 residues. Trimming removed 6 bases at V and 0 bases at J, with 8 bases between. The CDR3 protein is CASSNYMNTEAFF. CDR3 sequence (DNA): TGTGCCAGCAGCAATTACATGAACACTGAAGCTTTCTTT.

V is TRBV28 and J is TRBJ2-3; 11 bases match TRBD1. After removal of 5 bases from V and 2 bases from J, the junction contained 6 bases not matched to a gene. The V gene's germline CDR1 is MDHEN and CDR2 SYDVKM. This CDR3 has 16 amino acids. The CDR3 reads CASSLPGQGDTDTQYF. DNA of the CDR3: TGTGCCAGCAGTCTTCCGGGACAGGGGGACACAGATACGCAGTATTTT. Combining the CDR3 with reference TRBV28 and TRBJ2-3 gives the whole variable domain DVKVTQSSRYLVKRTGEKVFLECVQDMDHENMFWYRQDPGLGLRLIYFSYDVKMKEKGDIPEGYSVSREKKERFSLILESASTNQTSMYLCASSLPGQGDTDTQYFGPGTRLTVL.

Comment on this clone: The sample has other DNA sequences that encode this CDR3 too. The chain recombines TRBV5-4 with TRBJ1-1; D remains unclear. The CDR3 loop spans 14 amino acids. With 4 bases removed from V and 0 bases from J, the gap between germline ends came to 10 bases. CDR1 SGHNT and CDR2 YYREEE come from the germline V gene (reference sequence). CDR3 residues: CASSQTGMNTEAFF. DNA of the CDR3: TGTGCCAGCAGCCAGACGGGAATGAACACTGAAGCTTTCTTT.

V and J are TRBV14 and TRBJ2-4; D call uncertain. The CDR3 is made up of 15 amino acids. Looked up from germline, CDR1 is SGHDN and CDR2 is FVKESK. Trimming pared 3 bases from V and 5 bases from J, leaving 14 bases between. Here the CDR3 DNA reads TGTGCCAGCAGCCACCCCTTGCTGCAGGAAAACATTCAGTACTTC. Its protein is CASSHPLLQENIQYF. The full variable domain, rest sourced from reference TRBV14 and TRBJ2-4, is EAGVTQFPSHSVIEKGQTVTLRCDPISGHDNLYWYRRVMGKEIKFLLHFVKESKQDESGMPNNRFLAERTGGTYSTLKVQPAELEDSGVYFCASSHPLLQENIQYFGAGTRLSVL.

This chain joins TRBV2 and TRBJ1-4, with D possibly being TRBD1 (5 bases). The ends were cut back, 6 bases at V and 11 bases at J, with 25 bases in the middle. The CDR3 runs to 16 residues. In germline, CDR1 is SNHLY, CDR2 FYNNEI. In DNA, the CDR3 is TGTGCCAGCAGCGGGGCTCGTGAAGGAACCGGAGGGAAACTGTTTTTT. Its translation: CASSGAREGTGGKLFF.

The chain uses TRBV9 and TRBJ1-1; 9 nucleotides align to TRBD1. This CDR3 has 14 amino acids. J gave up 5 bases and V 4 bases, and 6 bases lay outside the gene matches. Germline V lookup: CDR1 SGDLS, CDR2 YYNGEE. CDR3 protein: CASSPGQGETEAFF. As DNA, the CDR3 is TGTGCCAGCAGCCCGGGACAGGGTGAAACTGAAGCTTTCTTT.

The CDR3 nucleotides are TGTGCCAGCAGCGTACAGGTGTCTGCGAACACCGGGGAGCTGTTTTTT. This gives the protein CASSVQVSANTGELFF. V and J are TRBV9 and TRBJ2-2; D is unclear. The CDR3 loop spans 16 amino acids. V lost 1 base, J lost 0 bases, and 10 bases lay in between. The germline V gene encodes CDR1 SGDLS and CDR2 YYNGEE. Full variable domain (remainder filled in from reference TRBV9 and TRBJ2-2): DSGVTQTPKHLITATGQRVTLRCSPRSGDLSVYWYQQSLDQGLQFLIQYYNGEERAKGNILERFSAQQFPDLHSELNLSSLELGDSALYFCASSVQVSANTGELFFGEGSRLTVL.

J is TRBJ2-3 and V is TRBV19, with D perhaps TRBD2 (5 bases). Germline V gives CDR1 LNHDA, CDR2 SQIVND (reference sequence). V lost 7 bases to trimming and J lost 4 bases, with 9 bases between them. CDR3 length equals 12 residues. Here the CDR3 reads CASTDYPDTQYF. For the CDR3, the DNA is TGTGCCAGTACCGACTACCCAGATACGCAGTATTTT. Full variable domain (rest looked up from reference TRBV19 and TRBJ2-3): DGGITQSPKYLFRKEGQNVTLSCEQNLNHDAMYWYRQDPGQGLRLIYYSQIVNDFQKGDIAEGYSVSREKKESFPLTVTSAQKNPTAFYLCASTDYPDTQYFGPGTRLTVL.

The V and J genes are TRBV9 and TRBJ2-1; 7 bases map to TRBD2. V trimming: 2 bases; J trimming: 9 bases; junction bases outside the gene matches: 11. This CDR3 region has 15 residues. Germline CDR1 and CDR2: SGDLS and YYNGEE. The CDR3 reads CASSVDPLGGGEQFF. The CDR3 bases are TGTGCCAGCAGCGTGGACCCCCTTGGGGGGGGTGAGCAGTTCTTC.

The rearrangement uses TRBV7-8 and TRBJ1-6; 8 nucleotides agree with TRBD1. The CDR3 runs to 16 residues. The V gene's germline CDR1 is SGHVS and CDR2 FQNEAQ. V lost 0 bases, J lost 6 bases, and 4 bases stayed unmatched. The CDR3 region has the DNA TGTGCCAGCAGCTTAGCGTCCAGGGGGCTTAATTCACCCCTCCACTTT. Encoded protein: CASSLASRGLNSPLHF.

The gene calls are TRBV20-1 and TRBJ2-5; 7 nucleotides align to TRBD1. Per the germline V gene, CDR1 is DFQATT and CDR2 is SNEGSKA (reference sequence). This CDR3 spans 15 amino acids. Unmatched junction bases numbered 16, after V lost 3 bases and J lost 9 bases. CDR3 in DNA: TGCAGTGCTAGTCCTGCCGGGACAGCCCTAGGTGCCCAGTACTTC. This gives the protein CSASPAGTALGAQYF.

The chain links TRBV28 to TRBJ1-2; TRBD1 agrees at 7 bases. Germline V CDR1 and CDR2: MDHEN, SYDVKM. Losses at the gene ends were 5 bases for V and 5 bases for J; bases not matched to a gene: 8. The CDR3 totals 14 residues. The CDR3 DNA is TGTGCCAGCAGTCACCTAGGGGGACAGTATGGCTACACCTTC. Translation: CASSHLGGQYGYTF.

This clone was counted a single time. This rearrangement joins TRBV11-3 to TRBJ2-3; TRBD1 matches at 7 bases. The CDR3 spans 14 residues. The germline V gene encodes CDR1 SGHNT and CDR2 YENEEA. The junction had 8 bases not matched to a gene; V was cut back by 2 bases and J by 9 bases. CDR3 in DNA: TGTGCCAGCAGCTTACGACAGGGTGCGTTGACGCAGTATTTT. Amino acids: CASSLRQGALTQYF.

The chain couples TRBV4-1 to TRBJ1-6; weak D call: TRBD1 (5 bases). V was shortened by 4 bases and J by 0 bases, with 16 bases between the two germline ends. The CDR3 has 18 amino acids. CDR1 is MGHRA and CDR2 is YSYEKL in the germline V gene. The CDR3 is CASSLGQGSSSYNSPLHF. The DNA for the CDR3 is TGCGCCAGCAGCCTAGGACAAGGCTCTAGCTCCTATAATTCACCCCTCCACTTT.

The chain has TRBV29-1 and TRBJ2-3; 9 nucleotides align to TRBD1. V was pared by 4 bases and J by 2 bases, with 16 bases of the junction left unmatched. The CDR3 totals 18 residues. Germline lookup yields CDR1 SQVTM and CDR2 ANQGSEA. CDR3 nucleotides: TGCAGCGTTGTCCCCTTAATTCGGACAGGGGCCCTCACAGATACGCAGTATTTT. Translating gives CSVVPLIRTGALTDTQYF.

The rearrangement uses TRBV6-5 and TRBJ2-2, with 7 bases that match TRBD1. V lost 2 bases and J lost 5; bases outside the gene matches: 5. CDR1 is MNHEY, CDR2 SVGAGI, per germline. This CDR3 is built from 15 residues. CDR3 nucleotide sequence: TGTGCCAGCAGTTACGACAGGGTCCCTACCGGGGAGCTGTTTTTT. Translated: CASSYDRVPTGELFF.

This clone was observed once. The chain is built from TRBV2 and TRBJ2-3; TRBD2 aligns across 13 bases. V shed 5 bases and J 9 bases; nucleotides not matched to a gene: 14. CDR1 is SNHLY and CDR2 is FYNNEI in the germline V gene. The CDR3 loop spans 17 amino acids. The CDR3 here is CASSKIRLAGGTATQYF. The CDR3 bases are TGTGCCAGCAGTAAGATCCGACTAGCGGGGGGTACCGCCACGCAGTATTTT. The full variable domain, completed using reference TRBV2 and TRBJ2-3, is EPEVTQTPSHQVTQMGQEVILRCVPISNHLYFYWYRQILGQKVEFLVSFYNNEISEKSEIFDDQFSVERPDGSNFTLKIRSTKLEDSAMYFCASSKIRLAGGTATQYFGPGTRLTVL.

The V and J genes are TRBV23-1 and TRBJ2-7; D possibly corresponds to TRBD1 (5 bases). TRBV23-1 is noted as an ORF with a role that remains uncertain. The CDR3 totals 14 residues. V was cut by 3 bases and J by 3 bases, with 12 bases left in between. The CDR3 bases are TGCGCCAGCAGTCATCGCGACAGACACTACGAGCAGTACGTC. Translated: CASSHRDRHYEQYV.

The CDR3 sequence: CASSLLAGGGSYNEQFF. In DNA form, the CDR3 reads TGTGCCAGCAGCCTACTAGCGGGGGGAGGCTCCTACAATGAGCAGTTCTTC. The V call is TRBV11-3, the J call TRBJ2-1; TRBD2 agrees at 12 bases. The CDR3 has 17 residues. From germline, CDR1 is SGHNT and CDR2 YENEEA. V shed 5 bases and J 0 bases; nucleotides not matched to a gene: 5.

In DNA form, the CDR3 reads TGTGCCAGCAGTGAAATCACAGGGGGCGCCTACGAGCAGTACTTC. Translated, it gives CASSEITGGAYEQYF. This rearrangement joins TRBV6-1 to TRBJ2-7; 9 bases agree with TRBD1. This CDR3 has 15 residues. J lost 2 bases, V lost 2 bases, and 4 bases had no gene match. Germline lookup yields CDR1 MNHNS and CDR2 SASEGT.

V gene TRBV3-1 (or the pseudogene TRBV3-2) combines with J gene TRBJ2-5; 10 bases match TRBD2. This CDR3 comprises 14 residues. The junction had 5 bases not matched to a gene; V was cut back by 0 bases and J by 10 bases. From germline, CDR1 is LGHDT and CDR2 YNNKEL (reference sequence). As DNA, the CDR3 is TGTGCCAGCAGCCAAGACTCTAGCGGGGGCCTCCAGTACTTC. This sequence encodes CASSQDSSGGLQYF.